One sample yielded the 20 T cell receptor beta chains listed below, sequenced in a study of human T cells and chemical hapten exposure. TCRdb re-analysed the RACE reads in MiXCR, keeping a single row per CDR3 protein. Of 85,000 to 95,000 distinct CDR3 sequences in the sample, approximately 9% were seen once. The time point: healthy volunteer bleed at 2 weeks. Extraction of total RNA was performed on unfractionated whole blood. Sequenced material: whole blood. These receptors were obtained from a female donor in good health. Some clones in this sample may be carry-over from other donors' samples.

This clonotype was counted between two and nine times. The genes are TRBV28 and TRBJ2-1; tentative D call: TRBD2 (5 bases). This CDR3 spans 15 amino acids. Germline CDR1 MDHEN, CDR2 SYDVKM. The V end was cut by 2 bases, the J end by 3 bases, with 11 bases between. CDR3 amino acids: CASSLLTTSYNEQFF. The CDR3 DNA reads as TGTGCCAGCAGTTTACTCACAACTAGCTACAATGAGCAGTTCTTC.

The chain is built from TRBV3-1 and TRBJ1-1; the D is unclear. The CDR3 sequence is 14 residues long. The germline V gene encodes CDR1 LGHDT and CDR2 YNNKEL (reference sequence). Trimming left V 0 bases short and J 10 bases short, with 15 bases between. CDR3 sequence (DNA): TGTGCCAGCAGCCAAGATTATGGAACACGGAGAGCTTTCTTT. Translating it yields CASSQDYGTRRAFF.

This clonotype was seen more than once but under ten times. The V and J genes are TRBV18 and TRBJ2-4; D call uncertain. Looked up from germline, CDR1 is KGHSH and CDR2 is LQKENI. V shed 3 bases and J shed 1 base, with 7 bases lying between them. The CDR3 consists of 14 residues. CDR3 bases: TGTGCCAGCTCACCGAATATCGCCAAAAACATTCAGTACTTC. This codes for CASSPNIAKNIQYF.

This clonotype has a handful of counts. V usage is TRBV10-3 and J usage is TRBJ2-1; no clear D gene. This CDR3 contains 16 residues. Germline values: CDR1 ENHRY, CDR2 SYGVKD. Trimming shortened V by 5 bases and J by 9 bases, and 23 bases separated the two germline ends. The CDR3, as DNA: TGTGCCATCAGTTTCGCGGCGTCAAGCCGGAATCTTGAGCAGTTCTTC. Its translation is CAISFAASSRNLEQFF.

This clonotype has ten or more counts. The chain carries TRBV5-6 and TRBJ2-3; TRBD2 is a possible D gene (5 bases). The CDR3 length is 14 residues. Germline CDR1 reads SGHDT; CDR2 reads YYEEEE. The V end was cut by 6 bases, the J end by 4 bases, with 15 bases between. The chain's CDR3 is CASTQRRFADTQYF. The CDR3 bases are TGTGCCAGCACCCAGAGGAGGTTCGCAGATACGCAGTATTTT.

This clonotype was seen more than once but under ten times. This chain joins TRBV28 and TRBJ1-4; 10 bases map to TRBD1. V lost 7 bases and J lost 5; bases outside the gene matches: 1. This CDR3 contains 13 residues. Germline V gives CDR1 MDHEN, CDR2 SYDVKM. Here the CDR3 reads CASTDRGNEKLFF. CDR3 bases: TGTGCCAGCACGGACAGGGGGAATGAAAAACTGTTTTTT.

This clonotype was observed a few times. The chain is built from TRBV21-1 and TRBJ2-7; TRBD1, as called in the table, went unchecked against the DNA. TRBV21-1 is tagged as a pseudogene. This CDR3 has 14 residues. Here the CDR3 reads CASSRGDRGNEQYF. The DNA of the CDR3 is TGTGCCAGCAGCAGAGGGGACAGGGGGAATGAGCAGTACTTC.

The J gene is TRBJ1-4, the V gene TRBV7-2; tentative D call: TRBD1 (6 bases). This CDR3 contains 15 residues. The germline V gene encodes CDR1 SGHTA and CDR2 FQGNSA. V gave up 4 bases and J gave up 8 bases, with 17 bases separating them. The CDR3 region has the DNA TGTGCCAGCAGCTCGCGGACGCAGGGGATCGAAAAACTGTTTTTT. Amino acid sequence: CASSSRTQGIEKLFF.

V and J are TRBV7-8 and TRBJ2-1; no firm D call. CDR1 and CDR2 (germline): SGHVS, FQNEAQ. This CDR3 comprises 13 residues. Trimming took 5 bases from V and 7 from J, leaving 12 bases between them. Written as DNA, the CDR3 is TGTGCCAGCAGCCCGGGCGGCGTAAATGAGCAGTTCTTC. It specifies CASSPGGVNEQFF.

This clonotype was picked up a small number of times. This chain uses TRBV3-1 with TRBJ1-4; D call uncertain. Germline V lookup: CDR1 LGHDT, CDR2 YNNKEL (reference sequence). V dropped 1 base and J dropped 8 bases, with 11 bases sitting between them. CDR3 length: 14 amino acids. The CDR3 sequence: CASSQAATEEKLFF. CDR3 DNA: TGTGCCAGCAGCCAAGCGGCAACCGAGGAAAAACTGTTTTTT. The complete variable domain, with remaining parts taken from reference TRBV3-1 and TRBJ1-4, reads DTAVSQTPKYLVTQMGNDKSIKCEQNLGHDTMYWYKQDSKKFLKIMFSYNNKELIINETVPNRFSPKSPDKAHLNLHINSLELGDSAVYFCASSQAATEEKLFFGSGTQLSVL.

This clonotype was seen many times. This chain links TRBV12-3 or TRBV12-4 with TRBJ1-5, with a tentative D call TRBD1 (5 bases). CDR3 length: 14 amino acids. V lost 7 bases, J lost 6 bases, and 16 bases lay in between. This chain's CDR3 is CASTSSGWGQPQHF. The CDR3 nucleotides are TGTGCCAGCACCTCTTCAGGGTGGGGTCAGCCCCAGCATTTT.

This clonotype was recorded many times. This chain connects TRBV7-2 to TRBJ2-3, with D unclear. CDR3 length equals 14 residues. Trimming cost V 1 base and J 5 bases, with 10 bases left between them. In germline, CDR1 is SGHTA, CDR2 FQGNSA. This CDR3 reads CASSLGPDVDTQYF. In nucleotides, the CDR3 is TGTGCCAGCAGCTTAGGTCCAGACGTAGATACGCAGTATTTT.

The table lists this clonotype with a few counts. This rearrangement joins TRBV7-2 to TRBJ2-3, with D unresolved. The germline V gene has CDR1 SGHTA and CDR2 FQGNSA. The V gene lost 0 bases and the J gene lost 2 bases, with 6 bases spanning the gap. This CDR3 is built from 14 residues. CDR3 region: CASSLAALTDTQYF. DNA for the CDR3: TGTGCCAGCAGCTTAGCGGCCCTCACAGATACGCAGTATTTT.

This clonotype occurred a few times. CDR3 DNA: TGCAGTGCTAGGTCGAGTTCCTTCTATGGCTACACCTTC. This translates into CSARSSSFYGYTF. The chain couples TRBV20-1 to TRBJ1-2; D is undetermined. The CDR3 length is 13 residues. In germline, CDR1 is DFQATT, CDR2 SNEGSKA (reference sequence). Trimming stripped 3 bases from V and 4 bases from J, with 12 bases between.

This clonotype was observed a few times. The chain combines TRBV10-3 with TRBJ1-5; weak D call: TRBD1 (6 bases). The V gene lost 2 bases and the J gene lost 7 bases, with 15 bases spanning the gap. The CDR3 is made up of 15 amino acids. CDR1 is ENHRY, CDR2 SYGVKD, per germline. The CDR3 DNA reads as TGTGCCATCAGTGAGGGCAGTGGGGGCGGACAGCCCCAGCATTTT. Amino acid sequence: CAISEGSGGGQPQHF.

This clonotype was recorded many times. For the CDR3, the DNA is TGCAGTGCTAGAGTTAGGACTAGCTACGAGCAGTACTTC. Translated, it gives CSARVRTSYEQYF. The rearrangement links TRBV20-1 to TRBJ2-7, with 7 bases aligning to TRBD2. CDR3 length equals 13 residues. J gave up 3 bases and V 1 base, and 3 bases lay outside the gene matches. Germline assignment: CDR1 DFQATT and CDR2 SNEGSKA (reference sequence).

At least ten counts were recorded for this clonotype. The V call is TRBV5-1, the J call TRBJ2-2, with TRBD2 matching 7 bases. CDR1 is SGHRS, CDR2 YFSETQ, per germline. J lost 3 bases, V lost 5 bases, and 4 bases had no gene match. The CDR3 spans 14 residues. CDR3 loop: CASSTGGDTGELFF. CDR3 bases: TGCGCCAGCAGTACGGGAGGAGACACCGGGGAGCTGTTTTTT.

There are a few counts of this clonotype. The rearrangement links TRBV19 to TRBJ1-5, with D uncertain. CDR1 and CDR2 from the germline V gene are LNHDA and SQIVND (reference sequence). The CDR3 sequence is 13 residues long. V shed 1 base and J shed 2 bases, with 3 bases lying between them. The CDR3 region has the DNA TGTGCCAGTAGTATAGGGGGCAATCAGCCCCAGCATTTT. Encoded protein: CASSIGGNQPQHF.

The J gene is TRBJ2-1, the V gene TRBV20-1, with 11 nucleotides matching TRBD2. This CDR3 is 14 amino acids long. The germline V gene encodes CDR1 DFQATT and CDR2 SNEGSKA (reference sequence). Here the CDR3 reads CSFTKIAGGGEQFF. The CDR3 DNA reads TGCAGCTTTACGAAGATAGCGGGAGGGGGTGAGCAGTTCTTC.

In its sample, this clonotype was seen many times. Its ends do not fully match the called genes, so a read error is possible. The chain carries TRBV16 and TRBJ2-1, with D maybe TRBD2 (6 bases). The germline gives CDR1 KGHSY, CDR2 FQNENV. CDR3 length equals 15 residues. Here the CDR3 reads CASTQAGLALEEQFF. CDR3 nucleotide sequence: TGTGCCAGCACCCAAGCCGGTCTAGCGTTAGAAGAGCAGTTCTTC.